A single sample is the source of the 8 T cell receptor beta chains below, sequenced in a study of CD8 T cells in Susac syndrome. Random hexamers primed reverse transcription of 0.5 to 1 ug RNA. MiXCR, applied by TCRdb to the immunoSEQ multiplex PCR reads, yields one record per CDR3 protein. The table has approximately 200,000 distinct CDR3 sequences, almost 96% seen once. Material for sequencing was CD4+ T cells from PBMCs. The receptor set was obtained from a human donor with multiple sclerosis.

The rearrangement joins TRBV2 to TRBJ2-5, with D possibly being TRBD1 or TRBD2 (5 bases each). The V gene lost 3 bases and the J gene lost 5 bases, with 19 bases spanning the gap. CDR1 is SNHLY, CDR2 FYNNEI, per germline. CDR3 length equals 16 residues. The CDR3 sequence: CASSEGGAGPGETQYF. As DNA, the CDR3 is TGTGCCAGCAGTGAGGGTGGGGCCGGCCCGGGGGAGACCCAGTACTTC.

In DNA, the CDR3 is TGTGCCAGCAGCGATCTACAGGGAGCAGAAGCTTTCTTT. This encodes CASSDLQGAEAFF. The chain is built from TRBV9 and TRBJ1-1, with D possibly TRBD1 on 6 matching bases. Germline V gene data show CDR1 as SGDLS and CDR2 as YYNGEE. This CDR3 is 13 amino acids long. Trimming shortened V by 3 bases and J by 8 bases, and 14 bases separated the two germline ends.

The rearrangement joins TRBV2 to TRBJ2-7; 7 bases are shared with TRBD2. V shed 1 base, J shed 5 bases, and the junction held 11 bases outside the gene matches. The CDR3 runs to 16 residues. CDR1 is SNHLY, CDR2 FYNNEI, per germline. CDR3 sequence reads: CASSEGSGRGRHEQYF. CDR3 DNA: TGTGCCAGCAGTGAAGGGTCAGGGAGGGGCCGCCACGAGCAGTACTTC.

The rearrangement uses TRBV7-8 and TRBJ2-4; 10 bases are shared with TRBD2. Germline V gene data show CDR1 as SGHVS and CDR2 as FQNEAQ. Losses at the gene ends were 5 bases for V and 0 bases for J; bases not matched to a gene: 7. This CDR3 is 17 amino acids long. The CDR3 protein is CASSHVLAGLAKNIQYF. CDR3 bases: TGTGCCAGCAGCCATGTACTAGCGGGGCTAGCCAAAAACATTCAGTACTTC.

The chain carries TRBV12-3 or TRBV12-4 and TRBJ2-1; perhaps TRBD2 as D (5 bases). The CDR3 loop spans 13 amino acids. Trimming cost V 7 bases and J 1 base, with 8 bases left between them. The CDR3 reads CASIKRSYNEQFF. The CDR3 DNA sequence: TGTGCCAGCATCAAGCGGTCCTACAATGAGCAGTTCTTC.

V and J are TRBV6-2 or TRBV6-3 and TRBJ2-7; D is undetermined. The CDR3 runs to 13 residues. Trimming removed 0 bases from V and 4 bases from J, with 7 bases in between. Germline CDR1 and CDR2: MNHEY and SVGEGT. This CDR3 reads CASSYSFGYEQYF. DNA for the CDR3: TGTGCCAGCAGTTACTCTTTCGGTTACGAGCAGTACTTC.

The V and J genes are TRBV11-3 and TRBJ1-6, with 7 bases identical to TRBD1. The CDR3 consists of 13 residues. The junction had 9 bases not matched to a gene; V was cut back by 5 bases and J by 14 bases. Germline CDR1 is SGHNT and CDR2 is YENEEA. Here the CDR3 reads CASSSQEGASLHF. CDR3 in DNA: TGTGCCAGCAGCAGTCAGGAGGGGGCTTCCCTCCACTTT. Looking up the rest from reference TRBV11-3 and TRBJ1-6 gives the full variable domain: EAGVVQSPRYKIIEKKQPVAFWCNPISGHNTLYWYLQNLGQGPELLIRYENEEAVDDSQLPKDRFSAERLKGVDSTLKIQPAELGDSAVYLCASSSQEGASLHFGNGTRLTVT.

The V gene is TRBV28, the J gene TRBJ1-1; D may be TRBD1 (5 bases). This CDR3 has 12 amino acids. Germline CDR1 MDHEN, CDR2 SYDVKM. Trimming removed 11 bases at V and 2 bases at J, with 12 bases between. The CDR3 DNA is TGTGCCGAATCGGGACTCAACACTGAAGCTTTCTTT. Translated: CAESGLNTEAFF.